The clone carrying this TCR beta chain appeared a few times. These data belong to a study of blood T cell repertoires in COVID-19. Study-wide context: The origin of the acute and convalescent COVID-19 samples was the United States, Italy and Spain.

The CDR3 extends over 15 amino acids. Germline CDR1 reads LNHDA; CDR2 reads SQIVND (reference sequence). Trimming stripped 3 bases from V and 5 bases from J, with 13 bases between. Some clones are missing from TCRdb's copy, which holds only in-frame ones; the method was immunoSEQ multiplex PCR. Altogether hundreds of thousands of clones are present, 80% to 85% being singletons, with the ten largest covering roughly 4.7%. Participants were aged about 18 to 100 years, lived in 25 or so US areas, and enrolled virtually. A case of COVID-19 had been met by exposed participants within 2 weeks before study entry.

The specimen was PBMCs or T cells enriched from blood (not recorded which). The clonotype was recovered from a man aged 40-55 years who had been exposed to COVID-19. This chain joins TRBV19 and TRBJ2-2; weak D call: TRBD1 (5 bases). The CDR3 sequence is CASSMGDSRTGELFF. The CDR3 DNA is TGTGCCAGTAGTATGGGCGACAGTCGTACCGGGGAGCTGTTTTTT.